Shown below are 18 T cell receptor beta chains from a single sample sequenced in a study of blood T cell repertoires in COVID-19. This table comes from immunoSEQ multiplex PCR, and its TCRdb copy is limited to in-frame clones, with some not included. Of about 220,000 clones in the sample, about 85% were seen once. The sequencing input was PBMCs or T cells enriched from blood (not recorded which). These receptors all stem from a woman aged 30 to 39 who had recovered from COVID-19.

The chain carries TRBV7-9 and TRBJ1-6; 8 bases align to TRBD1. The CDR3 sequence is 15 residues long. J lost 10 bases, V lost 1 base, and 6 bases had no gene match. Germline-derived CDR1 and CDR2 are SEHNR and FQNEAQ (reference sequence). This CDR3 reads CASSLVDRDHSPLHF. CDR3 DNA sequence: TGTGCCAGCAGCTTAGTGGACAGGGATCACTCACCCCTCCACTTT.

The chain joins TRBV6-5 to TRBJ2-1; TRBD1 matches at 10 bases. Germline V CDR1 and CDR2: MNHEY, SVGAGI. The CDR3 runs 15 residues. V was clipped by 5 bases and J by 7 bases; unmatched bases: 8. In DNA, the CDR3 is TGTGCCAGCAGTCACCGACAGGGGGCGAGGAATGAGCAGTTCTTC. This gives the protein CASSHRQGARNEQFF.

The chain has TRBV5-1 and TRBJ1-2, with TRBD1 matching 8 bases. There are 15 residues in the CDR3. The V segment lost 3 bases and the J segment 4 bases; nucleotides outside the gene matches: 8. Per the germline V gene, CDR1 is SGHRS and CDR2 is YFSETQ. CDR3 in DNA: TGCGCCAGCAGCTCGGGACAGGAATTTATCTATGGCTACACCTTC. Its translation is CASSSGQEFIYGYTF.

The rearrangement uses TRBV7-8 and TRBJ1-6, with D uncertain. This CDR3 is built from 15 residues. The ends were cut back, 1 base at V and 10 bases at J, with 14 bases in the middle. Germline V CDR1 and CDR2: SGHVS, FQNEAQ. This CDR3 reads CASSLDGLLGSPLHF. For the CDR3, the DNA is TGTGCCAGCAGCTTAGATGGCCTACTCGGGTCACCCCTCCACTTT.

V and J are TRBV5-1 and TRBJ1-3; no clear D. V lost 1 base and J 1 base, leaving 9 bases between the germline ends. The germline gives CDR1 SGHRS, CDR2 YFSETQ. CDR3 length equals 15 residues. The CDR3: CASSLSFVSGNTIYF. The CDR3 DNA follows: TGCGCCAGCAGCTTGTCTTTTGTTTCTGGAAACACCATATATTTT. The variable domain in full, completed from reference TRBV5-1 and TRBJ1-3, reads KAGVTQTPRYLIKTRGQQVTLSCSPISGHRSVSWYQQTPGQGLQFLFEYFSETQRNKGNFPGRFSGRQFSNSRSEMNVSTLELGDSALYLCASSLSFVSGNTIYFGEGSWLTVV.

This chain connects TRBV18 to TRBJ1-1, with D unclear. Trimming left V 0 bases short and J 7 bases short, with 12 bases between. Germline loops: CDR1 KGHSH, CDR2 LQKENI. The CDR3 contains 14 residues. For the CDR3, the DNA is TGTGCCAGCTCACCACCGACTGCGGTGGGTGAAGCTTTCTTT. Encoded protein: CASSPPTAVGEAFF.

This clone was seen more than once but under ten times. The CDR3 protein is CSVEYRVSTDTQYF. CDR3 coding DNA: TGCAGCGTTGAATACAGGGTTAGCACAGATACGCAGTATTTT. The chain links TRBV29-1 to TRBJ2-3, with a tentative D call TRBD1 (6 bases). Germline V gives CDR1 SQVTM, CDR2 ANQGSEA. Trimming removed 2 bases at V and 0 bases at J, with 9 bases between. This CDR3 comprises 14 residues.

This clone was detected only a few times. The chain links TRBV25-1 to TRBJ2-5; weak D call: TRBD2 (6 bases). Per the germline V gene, CDR1 is MGHDK and CDR2 is SYGVNS. The CDR3 sequence is 16 residues long. The V and J ends lost 6 bases and 2 bases respectively, with 19 bases between them. In DNA, the CDR3 is TGTGCCAGCAGCCCAGGTGGAGGGATCCCTCAAGAGACCCAGTACTTC. Residues: CASSPGGGIPQETQYF.

As concerns this clone: The sample has other DNA sequences that encode this CDR3 too. The chain uses TRBV9 and TRBJ2-7, with 7 bases lining up with TRBD1. With 0 bases clipped from V and 2 bases from J, the junction kept 2 bases outside the gene matches. Germline V lookup: CDR1 SGDLS, CDR2 YYNGEE. This CDR3 is built from 14 residues. CDR3 bases: TGTGCCAGCAGCGTAGGGCAGGGGGCCTACGAGCAGTACTTC. This translates into CASSVGQGAYEQYF.

Concerning this clone itself: Germline is not matched at one junction end, which may reflect a read error. The rearrangement joins TRBV7-7 to TRBJ2-2, with D maybe TRBD2 (6 bases). This CDR3 has 14 amino acids. CDR1 is SSHAT and CDR2 is FNYEAQ in the germline V gene (reference sequence). The DNA for the CDR3 is TGTGCTAGCAGCTTAGAGGGAGGTACCGGGGAGCTGTTTTTT. Translating gives CASSLEGGTGELFF.

The gene calls are TRBV7-3 and TRBJ1-2, with D perhaps matching TRBD1 (6 bases). The CDR3 sequence is 13 residues long. Deletions cut 3 bases from V and 3 bases from J, with 8 bases between. Germline CDR1 reads SGHTA; CDR2 reads FQGTGA. The CDR3 spells CASSFGQHYGYTF. The CDR3 DNA follows: TGTGCCAGCAGCTTTGGACAGCACTATGGCTACACCTTC.

V and J are TRBV5-1 and TRBJ1-4, with D possibly matching TRBD1 (6 bases). The V end was cut by 0 bases, the J end by 5 bases, with 14 bases between. The CDR3 is made up of 16 amino acids. CDR1 and CDR2 (germline): SGHRS, YFSETQ. DNA of the CDR3: TGCGCCAGCAGCTTGGAAAGGGGGGGTCACAATGAAAAACTGTTTTTT. Translation gives CASSLERGGHNEKLFF.

The V and J genes are TRBV5-1 and TRBJ2-1; the match to TRBD1 covers 12 bases. V lost 1 base to trimming and J lost 8 bases; unmatched junction nucleotides: 10. The V gene's germline CDR1 is SGHRS and CDR2 YFSETQ. The CDR3 length is 17 residues. CDR3 sequence reads: CASSLTPGTGGKDEQFF. The CDR3 region has the DNA TGCGCCAGCAGCTTGACCCCCGGGACAGGGGGCAAAGATGAGCAGTTCTTC.

The chain uses TRBV6-6 and TRBJ2-2; maybe TRBD2 (5 bases). Germline CDR1 reads MNHNY; CDR2 reads SVGAGI (reference sequence). V was shortened by 6 bases and J by 6 bases, with 17 bases between the two germline ends. CDR3 length: 15 residues. Here the CDR3 DNA reads TGTGCCAGCAGCCCCGGACTGCGGAAGGCCGGGGAGCTGTTTTTT. It specifies CASSPGLRKAGELFF.

The rearrangement uses TRBV27 and TRBJ2-2, with 9 bases aligning to TRBD2. This CDR3 has 18 amino acids. V trimming: 5 bases; J trimming: 4 bases; junction bases outside the gene matches: 14. Per the germline V gene, CDR1 is MNHEY and CDR2 is SMNVEV (reference sequence). The DNA of the CDR3 is TGTGCCAGCAGTCCCCTAGCGGGATTAGCGTTCGTCACCGGGGAGCTGTTTTTT. Translation: CASSPLAGLAFVTGELFF.

CDR3 sequence: CASSLAMQGTGELFF. CDR3 nucleotides: TGCGCCAGCAGCTTGGCCATGCAGGGGACCGGGGAGCTGTTTTTT. The gene calls are TRBV5-1 and TRBJ2-2; possibly TRBD1 for D (6 bases). Germline V lookup: CDR1 SGHRS, CDR2 YFSETQ. Trimming took 0 bases from V and 5 from J, leaving 11 bases between them. The CDR3 runs 15 residues.

The J gene is TRBJ2-5, the V gene TRBV5-1; 7 nucleotides line up with TRBD1. CDR1 SGHRS and CDR2 YFSETQ come from the germline V gene. The CDR3 is 17 residues long. With V trimmed by 2 bases and J by 4 bases, 14 bases remained unmatched. The CDR3: CASSLQGTALSGETQYF. CDR3 sequence (DNA): TGCGCCAGCAGCTTACAAGGGACAGCCCTATCGGGAGAGACCCAGTACTTC.

The chain combines TRBV11-3 with TRBJ2-5, with TRBD1 as a possible D gene (6 bases). V gave up 5 bases and J gave up 2 bases, with 9 bases separating them. Germline loops: CDR1 SGHNT, CDR2 YENEEA. The CDR3 contains 13 residues. CDR3 DNA: TGTGCCAGCAGCAGAGGACAGCAAGAGACCCAGTACTTC. Its protein is CASSRGQQETQYF.